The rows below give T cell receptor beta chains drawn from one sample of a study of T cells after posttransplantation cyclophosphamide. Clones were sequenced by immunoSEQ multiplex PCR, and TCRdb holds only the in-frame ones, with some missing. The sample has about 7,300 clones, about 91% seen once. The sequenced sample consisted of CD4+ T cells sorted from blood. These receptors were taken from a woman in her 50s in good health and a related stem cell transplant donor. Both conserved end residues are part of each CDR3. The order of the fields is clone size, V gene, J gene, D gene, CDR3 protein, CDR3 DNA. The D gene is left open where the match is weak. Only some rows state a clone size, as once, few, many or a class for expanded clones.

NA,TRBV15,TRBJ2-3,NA,CATSRGGPSVQYF,TGTGCCACCAGCAGAGGGGGGCCCTCAGTGCAGTATTTT
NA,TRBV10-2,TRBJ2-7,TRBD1,CASRDRGSTYEQYF,TGCGCCAGCAGGGACAGGGGGTCTACCTACGAGCAGTACTTC
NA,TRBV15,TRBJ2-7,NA,CATSRSTVFVSRNRNYEQYF,TGTGCCACCAGCAGATCCACAGTCTTCGTAAGTCGCAATAGAAACTACGAGCAGTACTTC
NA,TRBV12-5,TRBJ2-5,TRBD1,CASGPGQGFQETQYF,TGTGCTAGTGGTCCGGGACAGGGGTTCCAAGAGACCCAGTACTTC
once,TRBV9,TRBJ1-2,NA,CASSPALQGGYTF,TGTGCCAGCAGCCCAGCCCTTCAGGGTGGCTACACCTTC
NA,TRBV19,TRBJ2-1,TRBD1,CASTPGDRASNEQFF,TGTGCCAGTACCCCGGGGGACAGGGCTTCGAATGAGCAGTTCTTC
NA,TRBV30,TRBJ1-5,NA,CAWRDRLINQPQHF,TGTGCCTGGAGAGATCGACTGATCAATCAGCCCCAGCATTTT
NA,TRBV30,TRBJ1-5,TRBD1,CAWSRTGVSNQPQHF,TGTGCCTGGTCTCGGACAGGGGTTAGCAATCAGCCCCAGCATTTT
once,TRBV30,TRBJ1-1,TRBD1,CAWSGFGTENTEAFF,TGTGCCTGGAGTGGGTTCGGGACAGAGAACACTGAAGCTTTCTTT
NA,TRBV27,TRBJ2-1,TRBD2,CASSFELLAGGGNEQFF,TGTGCCAGCAGTTTCGAATTACTAGCGGGAGGGGGCAATGAGCAGTTCTTC
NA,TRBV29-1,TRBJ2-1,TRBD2,CSVGWGGNFDEQFF,TGCAGCGTGGGGTGGGGGGGTAACTTCGATGAGCAGTTCTTC
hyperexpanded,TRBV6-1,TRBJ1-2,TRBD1,CASSEAPEGGIGYTF,TGTGCCAGCAGTGAAGCCCCAGAAGGGGGCATTGGCTACACCTTC
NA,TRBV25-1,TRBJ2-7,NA,CASSEYKGVDEQYF,TGTGCCAGCAGTGAATATAAGGGAGTGGACGAGCAGTACTTC
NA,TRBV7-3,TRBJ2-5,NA,CASSSQRSYAETQYF,TGTGCCAGCAGCTCCCAGCGGTCCTACGCAGAGACCCAGTACTTC
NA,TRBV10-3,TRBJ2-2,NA,CAISAQGDTGELFF,TGTGCCATCAGTGCCCAAGGAGACACCGGGGAGCTGTTTTTT
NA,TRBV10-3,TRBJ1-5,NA,CAISPTSGINQPQHF,TGTGCCATCAGTCCTACCTCAGGAATCAATCAGCCCCAGCATTTT
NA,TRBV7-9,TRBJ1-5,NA,CASSLGSGGNQPQHF,TGTGCCAGCAGCTTAGGGTCAGGGGGCAATCAGCCCCAGCATTTT
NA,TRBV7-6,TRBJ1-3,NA,CASSQIGGAYGNTIYF,TGTGCCAGCAGCCAGATAGGGGGGGCTTATGGAAACACCATATATTTT
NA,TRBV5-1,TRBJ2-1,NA,CASMDSATSLGYNEQFF,TGCGCCAGCATGGATAGCGCCACTTCATTAGGCTACAATGAGCAGTTCTTC
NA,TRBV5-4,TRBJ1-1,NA,CASSPGRARVTEAFF,TGTGCCAGCAGCCCGGGCAGGGCCCGGGTCACTGAAGCTTTCTTT
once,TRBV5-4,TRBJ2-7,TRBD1,CASSSRLDRVDEQYF,TGTGCCAGCAGCTCCCGACTGGACAGGGTGGACGAGCAGTACTTC
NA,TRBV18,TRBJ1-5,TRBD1,CASSPTTGDHQPQHF,TGTGCCAGCTCACCAACGACAGGGGACCATCAGCCCCAGCATTTT
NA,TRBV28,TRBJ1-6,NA,CASTFRGGENSPLHF,TGTGCCAGCACCTTTCGGGGGGGAGAGAATTCACCCCTCCACTTT
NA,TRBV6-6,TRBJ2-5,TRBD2,CASSFRGRETQYF,TGTGCCAGCAGTTTCCGCGGGAGAGAGACCCAGTACTTC
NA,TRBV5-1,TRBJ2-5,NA,CASSLGQGSGETQYF,TGCGCCAGCAGCTTGGGGCAGGGGTCAGGGGAGACCCAGTACTTC
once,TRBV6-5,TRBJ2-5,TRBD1,CASRTTGGKETQYF,TGTGCCAGCAGAACGACAGGGGGGAAGGAGACCCAGTACTTC
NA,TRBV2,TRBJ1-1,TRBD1,CASGQAPNTEAFF,TGTGCCAGCGGACAGGCCCCGAACACTGAAGCTTTCTTT
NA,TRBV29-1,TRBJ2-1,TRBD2,CSVGPRTSGSYNEQFF,TGCAGCGTTGGGCCCCGGACTAGCGGCAGCTACAATGAGCAGTTCTTC
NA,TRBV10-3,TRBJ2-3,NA,CAISPGVAGYTQYF,TGTGCCATCAGCCCCGGGGTGGCTGGCTATACGCAGTATTTT
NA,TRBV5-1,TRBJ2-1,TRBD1,CASSLRGPGNNEQFF,TGCGCCAGCAGCTTGAGGGGGCCCGGTAACAATGAGCAGTTCTTC
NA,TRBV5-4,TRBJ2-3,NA,CASSIRDTSTDTQYF,TGTGCCAGCAGTATCCGGGACACTAGCACAGATACGCAGTATTTT
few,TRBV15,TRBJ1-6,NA,CATSSEQGYNSPLHF,TGTGCCACCAGCAGTGAACAGGGTTATAATTCACCCCTCCACTTT
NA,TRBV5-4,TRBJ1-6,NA,CASSIGGASVYNSPLHF,TGTGCCAGCAGCATAGGAGGGGCTTCAGTATACAATTCACCCCTCCACTTT
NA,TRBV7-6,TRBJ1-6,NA,CASSFLNSPLHF,TGTGCCAGCAGCTTTCTCAATTCACCCCTCCACTTT
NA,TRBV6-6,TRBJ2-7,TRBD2,CASSYSREGPVDEQYF,TGTGCCAGCAGTTACTCGCGGGAGGGCCCTGTCGACGAGCAGTACTTC
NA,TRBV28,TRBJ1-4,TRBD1,CASSLGGTGGEREKLFF,TGTGCCAGCAGTTTAGGGGGGACAGGGGGCGAGCGTGAAAAACTGTTTTTT
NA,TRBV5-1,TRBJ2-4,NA,CASSLGGAKNIQYF,TGCGCCAGCAGCTTGGGAGGAGCCAAAAACATTCAGTACTTC
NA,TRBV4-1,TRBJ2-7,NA,CAAGPSGGWEQYF,TGCGCCGCAGGCCCCTCAGGAGGCTGGGAGCAGTACTTC
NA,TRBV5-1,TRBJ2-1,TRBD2,CASSSGTSGRGDEQFF,TGCGCCAGCAGCTCCGGGACTAGCGGGAGAGGAGATGAGCAGTTCTTC
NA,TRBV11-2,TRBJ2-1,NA,CASSLNVASYNEQFF,TGTGCCAGCAGTCTTAACGTAGCGAGTTACAATGAGCAGTTCTTC
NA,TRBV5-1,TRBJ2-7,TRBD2,CASSAGLADYEQYF,TGCGCCAGCAGCGCGGGACTAGCAGATTACGAGCAGTACTTC
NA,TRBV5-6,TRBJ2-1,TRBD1,CASSGAGGSYNEQFF,TGTGCCAGCAGCGGGGCAGGGGGTTCCTACAATGAGCAGTTCTTC
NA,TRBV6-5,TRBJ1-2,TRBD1,CASSYDRGFDKYGYTF,TGTGCCAGCAGTTACGACAGGGGTTTTGATAAGTATGGCTACACCTTC
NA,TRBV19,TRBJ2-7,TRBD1,CASSGQAPYEQYF,TGTGCCAGTAGCGGACAGGCTCCCTACGAGCAGTACTTC
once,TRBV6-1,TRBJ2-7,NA,CASRRLLYEDEQYF,TGTGCCAGCAGGCGGCTCTTGTACGAGGACGAGCAGTACTTC
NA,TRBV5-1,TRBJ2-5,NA,CASSSQLNQETQYF,TGCGCCAGCAGCTCACAGCTAAATCAAGAGACCCAGTACTTC
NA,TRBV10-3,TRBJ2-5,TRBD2,CAIGDCGGIQETQYF,TGTGCCATCGGGGACTGCGGGGGGATCCAAGAGACCCAGTACTTC